One sample yielded the 26 T cell receptor beta chains listed below, sequenced in a study of CD8 T cells in ankylosing spondylitis. TCRdb passed the 5' RACE reads through MiXCR, listing each CDR3 protein once. The sample records 350,000 or so distinct CDR3 sequences, about 15% being singletons. The sequenced sample was blood, either unsorted or a sorted T cell fraction (not recorded which). The receptors were sampled from a male donor with ankylosing spondylitis or in good health (not recorded which).

This clonotype was seen only a few times. The gene calls are TRBV12-3 or TRBV12-4 and TRBJ1-6; 7 nucleotides agree with TRBD1. V trimming: 1 base; J trimming: 7 bases; junction bases outside the gene matches: 22. The CDR3 length is 21 residues. The CDR3 DNA is TGTGCCAGCAGTTTAGGACCGAACCCCTTTCACAGGGGTGGGACGAATTCACCCCTCCACTTT. Encoded protein: CASSLGPNPFHRGGTNSPLHF.

This clonotype was seen a handful of times. The chain recombines TRBV6-5 with TRBJ2-1; TRBD2 aligns across 8 bases. Unmatched junction bases numbered 10, after V lost 3 bases and J lost 9 bases. The CDR3 extends over 15 amino acids. The V gene's germline CDR1 is MNHEY and CDR2 SVGAGI. The CDR3, as DNA: TGTGCCAGCAGTTATCCCCCCCAGCGGGAGAGTGAGCAGTTCTTC. Protein sequence: CASSYPPQRESEQFF.

Here the CDR3 reads CSVESTPGETQYF. DNA of the CDR3: TGCAGCGTTGAATCAACCCCGGGAGAGACCCAGTACTTC. This chain links TRBV29-1 with TRBJ2-5, with D uncertain. This CDR3 is built from 13 residues. V was shortened by 2 bases and J by 4 bases, with 11 bases between the two germline ends. The germline V gene has CDR1 SQVTM and CDR2 ANQGSEA.

The chain couples TRBV4-1 to TRBJ1-5; 8 bases are a match to TRBD1. From germline, CDR1 is MGHRA and CDR2 YSYEKL. Losses at the gene ends were 0 bases for V and 6 bases for J; bases not matched to a gene: 4. The CDR3 has 15 amino acids. The CDR3 DNA reads TGCGCCAGCAGCCAAGATGGACAGGGTGGTCAGCCCCAGCATTTT. The encoded protein is CASSQDGQGGQPQHF.

This chain joins TRBV20-1 and TRBJ2-7, with 10 bases matching TRBD1. This CDR3 has 13 amino acids. Trimming at V came to 7 bases and at J to 4 bases, leaving 7 bases not matched to a gene. Germline lookup yields CDR1 DFQATT and CDR2 SNEGSKA (reference sequence). The DNA for the CDR3 is TGCAGTGGATCCAGGGACAGGGGTTACGAGCAGTACTTC. Translating gives CSGSRDRGYEQYF.

This chain connects TRBV5-1 to TRBJ2-1, with D unclear. Germline assignment: CDR1 SGHRS and CDR2 YFSETQ. V was trimmed by 0 bases and J by 0 bases, leaving 13 bases between them. CDR3 length equals 17 residues. CDR3 amino acids: CASSLAAGLSSYNEQFF. In DNA, the CDR3 is TGCGCCAGCAGCTTGGCCGCCGGTCTCAGCTCCTACAATGAGCAGTTCTTC.

The V gene is TRBV12-3 or TRBV12-4, the J gene TRBJ2-4; TRBD1 might be the D (6 bases). The CDR3 length is 15 residues. The ends were cut back, 5 bases at V and 9 bases at J, with 20 bases in the middle. Here the CDR3 reads CASSLYRTVGSIQYF. Here the CDR3 DNA reads TGTGCCAGCAGTCTCTACCGGACAGTAGGGAGCATTCAGTACTTC.

This clonotype was found a few times. The chain joins TRBV4-1 to TRBJ2-1; D assignment may be TRBD1 or TRBD2 (6 bases each). This CDR3 comprises 16 residues. The V and J ends lost 3 bases and 3 bases respectively, with 15 bases between them. CDR1 and CDR2 from the germline V gene are MGHRA and YSYEKL. The CDR3, as DNA: TGCGCCAGCAGCCATCCCACCGGGGGCCGCTACAATGAGCAGTTCTTC. Its protein product is CASSHPTGGRYNEQFF.

This rearrangement joins TRBV7-6 to TRBJ2-7, with D possibly TRBD1 on 5 matching bases. This CDR3 spans 11 amino acids. With 6 bases removed from V and 6 bases from J, the gap between germline ends came to 9 bases. Germline V gives CDR1 SGHVS, CDR2 FNYEAQ. The CDR3 loop is CASRSQGEQYF. Here the CDR3 DNA reads TGTGCCAGCAGGTCCCAGGGCGAGCAGTACTTC.

CDR3 sequence (DNA): TGCGCCAACACCACCACTAGCGGTGCCTACGAGCAGTACTTC. Amino acid sequence: CANTTTSGAYEQYF. The rearrangement uses TRBV10-2 and TRBJ2-7; 8 nucleotides agree with TRBD2. CDR3 length: 14 amino acids. Trimming removed 10 bases from V and 2 bases from J; junction bases left unmatched: 10. Germline CDR1 WSHSY, CDR2 SAAADI.

This rearrangement joins TRBV12-5 to TRBJ2-1; TRBD1 aligns across 10 bases. The CDR3 runs 15 residues. Germline V CDR1 and CDR2: LGHNT, FRNRAP. V lost 3 bases and J lost 6; bases outside the gene matches: 5. The chain's CDR3 is CASGFPGQGINEQFF. DNA of the CDR3: TGTGCTAGTGGTTTTCCGGGACAGGGGATCAATGAGCAGTTCTTC.

The gene calls are TRBV7-8 and TRBJ2-1; 8 positions match TRBD1. V shed 5 bases, J shed 7 bases, and the junction held 10 bases outside the gene matches. Looked up from germline, CDR1 is SGHVS and CDR2 is FQNEAQ. The CDR3 length is 15 residues. The CDR3 nucleotides are TGTGCCAGCAGCGCGGACAGGGTAAGGTCTAATGAGCAGTTCTTC. Protein sequence: CASSADRVRSNEQFF. Using reference TRBV7-8 and TRBJ2-1 for the parts outside the CDR3, the full variable domain is GAGVSQSPRYKVAKRGQDVALRCDPISGHVSLFWYQQALGQGPEFLTYFQNEAQLDKSGLPSDRFFAERPEGSVSTLKIQRTQQEDSAVYLCASSADRVRSNEQFFGPGTRLTVL.

The J gene is TRBJ1-1, the V gene TRBV20-1; a weak D match, TRBD1 (6 bases). Germline assignment: CDR1 DFQATT and CDR2 SNEGSKA (reference sequence). Deletions cut 3 bases from V and 1 base from J, with 15 bases between. This CDR3 is built from 15 residues. DNA of the CDR3: TGCAGTGCTAGTTGGGCTAGGACAGCGAACACTGAAGCTTTCTTT. Translation gives CSASWARTANTEAFF.

This clonotype showed up just a few times. The chain carries TRBV9 and TRBJ2-1; 8 bases agree with TRBD2. This CDR3 contains 15 residues. V lost 2 bases and J lost 8; bases outside the gene matches: 9. The germline CDR1 and CDR2 sequences are SGDLS and YYNGEE. CDR3 bases: TGTGCCAGCAGCGTTTCGGGGGGGGCTGGGGATGAGCAGTTCTTC. Translation: CASSVSGGAGDEQFF.

This clonotype was found a few times. In DNA, the CDR3 is TGTGCCATCAGTGAGTCTTCGGGACAGGGGGCGAACACTGAAGCTTTCTTT. This encodes CAISESSGQGANTEAFF. This rearrangement joins TRBV10-3 to TRBJ1-1, with TRBD1 matching over 12 bases. V was pared by 0 bases and J by 1 base, with 3 bases of the junction left unmatched. CDR3 size: 17 residues. CDR1 is ENHRY and CDR2 is SYGVKD in the germline V gene.

J is TRBJ2-3 and V is TRBV12-3 or TRBV12-4; D possibly corresponds to TRBD2 (6 bases). CDR3 length: 16 residues. The V end was cut by 1 base, the J end by 0 bases, with 11 bases between. The CDR3 reads CASSLGARGSTDTQYF. In DNA form, the CDR3 reads TGTGCCAGCAGTTTAGGGGCCCGGGGGAGCACAGATACGCAGTATTTT.

V is TRBV12-3 or TRBV12-4 and J is TRBJ2-7, with a possible D match to TRBD2 (6 bases). V shed 8 bases and J shed 0 bases, with 14 bases lying between them. The CDR3 spans 14 residues. The CDR3 nucleotides are TGTGCCAGCCGACGCGGGACTCACTCCTACGAGCAGTACTTC. Its protein is CASRRGTHSYEQYF.

This clonotype has just a few counts. The V call is TRBV3-1, the J call TRBJ1-2; the D gene is possibly TRBD1 (5 bases). V gave up 0 bases and J gave up 6 bases, with 14 bases separating them. This CDR3 has 15 residues. Per germline, CDR1 LGHDT and CDR2 YNNKEL (reference sequence). The CDR3 nucleotides read TGTGCCAGCAGCCAAGAGGCGACAGTCTTAGATGGCTACACCTTC. It yields the protein CASSQEATVLDGYTF.

This chain joins TRBV6-1 and TRBJ2-3; TRBD2 matches 11 bases. The CDR3 totals 17 residues. Trimming at V came to 6 bases and at J to 6 bases, leaving 14 bases not matched to a gene. CDR1 and CDR2 (germline): MNHNS, SASEGT. CDR3 protein: CASRHPGTSGLRDTQYF. In nucleotides, the CDR3 is TGTGCCAGCAGACATCCCGGGACTAGCGGTCTGCGGGATACGCAGTATTTT.

The chain links TRBV5-1 to TRBJ1-6; D is unresolved. Trimming took off 0 bases at V and 4 bases at J, with 8 bases between the two ends. CDR3 length: 15 residues. Germline loops: CDR1 SGHRS, CDR2 YFSETQ. The CDR3 loop reads CASSLEAAYNSPLHF. Here the CDR3 DNA reads TGCGCCAGCAGCTTGGAGGCAGCTTATAATTCACCCCTCCACTTT.

This chain joins TRBV6-4 and TRBJ1-2; D possibly corresponds to TRBD1 (5 bases). The CDR3 extends over 15 amino acids. V gave up 6 bases and J gave up 5 bases, with 19 bases separating them. Germline V lookup: CDR1 MRHNA, CDR2 SNTAGT. This chain's CDR3 is CASRPSPGGGYGYTF. CDR3 in DNA: TGTGCCAGCAGACCTTCTCCCGGGGGAGGATATGGCTACACCTTC.

The chain has TRBV19 and TRBJ1-1; D gene uncertain. The germline CDR1 and CDR2 sequences are LNHDA and SQIVND (reference sequence). The CDR3 has 15 amino acids. Trimming removed 6 bases at V and 1 base at J, with 15 bases between. The CDR3 nucleotides read TGTGCCAGTAGCAACCGTAGACGGGAGAACACTGAAGCTTTCTTT. It encodes CASSNRRRENTEAFF.

Ten or more counts support this clonotype. This chain connects TRBV12-3 or TRBV12-4 to TRBJ2-3; 9 bases are shared with TRBD2. This CDR3 contains 18 residues. After removal of 3 bases from V and 0 bases from J, the junction contained 10 bases not matched to a gene. Here the CDR3 DNA reads TGTGCCAGCAGTTTGTTTAGCGGGGGAGGAACTAGCACAGATACGCAGTATTTT. This sequence encodes CASSLFSGGGTSTDTQYF.

This clonotype was counted a few times. V usage is TRBV6-1 and J usage is TRBJ1-1; D uncertain. The CDR3 spans 10 residues. Germline V gives CDR1 MNHNS, CDR2 SASEGT. Trimming left V 7 bases short and J 7 bases short, with 7 bases between. The CDR3 is CASMAGEAFF. In nucleotides, the CDR3 is TGTGCCAGCATGGCTGGTGAAGCTTTCTTT.

The chain has TRBV20-1 and TRBJ2-3; 7 nucleotides match TRBD2. V shed 1 base, J shed 12 bases, and the junction held 4 bases outside the gene matches. CDR1 is DFQATT and CDR2 is SNEGSKA in the germline V gene (reference sequence). CDR3 length: 11 amino acids. The CDR3 loop is CSARGSTSQYF. The CDR3 coding sequence is TGCAGTGCTAGAGGGTCGACTAGCCAGTATTTT.

The sample holds a few counts of this clonotype. The V call is TRBV7-9, the J call TRBJ2-3; D gene ambiguous. The germline V gene encodes CDR1 SEHNR and CDR2 FQNEAQ (reference sequence). The CDR3 runs 15 residues. Trimming took 4 bases from V and 0 from J, leaving 11 bases between them. CDR3 bases: TGTGCCAGCAGCTCTGACGGCTACAGCACAGATACGCAGTATTTT. Translated: CASSSDGYSTDTQYF.